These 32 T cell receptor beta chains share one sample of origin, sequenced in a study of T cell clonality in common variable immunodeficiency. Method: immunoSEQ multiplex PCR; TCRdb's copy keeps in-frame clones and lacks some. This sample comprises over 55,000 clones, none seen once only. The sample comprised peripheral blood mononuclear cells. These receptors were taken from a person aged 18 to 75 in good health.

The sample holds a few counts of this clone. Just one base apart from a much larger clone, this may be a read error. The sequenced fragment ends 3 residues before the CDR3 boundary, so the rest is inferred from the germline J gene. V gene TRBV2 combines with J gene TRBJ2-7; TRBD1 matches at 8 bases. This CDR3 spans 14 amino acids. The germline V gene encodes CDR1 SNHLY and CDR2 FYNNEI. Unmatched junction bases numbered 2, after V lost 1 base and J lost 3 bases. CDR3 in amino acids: CASSEGTGNYEQYF. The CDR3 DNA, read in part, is TGTGCCAGCAGTGAAGGGACAGGGAACTACGAG.

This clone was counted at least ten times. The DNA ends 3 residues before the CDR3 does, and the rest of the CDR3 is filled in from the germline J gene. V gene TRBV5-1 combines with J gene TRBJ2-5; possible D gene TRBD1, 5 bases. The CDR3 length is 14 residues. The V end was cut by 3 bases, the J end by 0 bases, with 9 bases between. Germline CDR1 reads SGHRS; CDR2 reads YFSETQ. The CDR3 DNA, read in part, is TGCGCCAGCAGCTCTCAGGGTTACCAAGAGACC. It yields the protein CASSSQGYQET. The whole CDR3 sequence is CASSSQGYQETQYF.

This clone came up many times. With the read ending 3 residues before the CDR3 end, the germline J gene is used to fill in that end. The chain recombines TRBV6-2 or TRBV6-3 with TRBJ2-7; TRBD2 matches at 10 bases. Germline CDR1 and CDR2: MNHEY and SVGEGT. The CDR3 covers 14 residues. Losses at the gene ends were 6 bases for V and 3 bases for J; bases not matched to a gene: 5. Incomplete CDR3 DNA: TGTGCCAGCAGCAGACTAGCGGGCTACTACGAG. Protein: CASSRLAGYYE. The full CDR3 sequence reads CASSRLAGYYEQYF.

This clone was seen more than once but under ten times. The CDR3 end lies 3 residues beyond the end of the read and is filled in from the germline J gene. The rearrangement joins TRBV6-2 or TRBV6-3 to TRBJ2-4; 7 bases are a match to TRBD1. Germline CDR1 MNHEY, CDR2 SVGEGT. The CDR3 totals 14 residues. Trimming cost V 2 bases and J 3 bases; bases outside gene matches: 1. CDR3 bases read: TGTGCCAGCAGTTACACAGGGGACAAAAACATT. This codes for CASSYTGDKNI. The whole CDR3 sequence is CASSYTGDKNIQYF.

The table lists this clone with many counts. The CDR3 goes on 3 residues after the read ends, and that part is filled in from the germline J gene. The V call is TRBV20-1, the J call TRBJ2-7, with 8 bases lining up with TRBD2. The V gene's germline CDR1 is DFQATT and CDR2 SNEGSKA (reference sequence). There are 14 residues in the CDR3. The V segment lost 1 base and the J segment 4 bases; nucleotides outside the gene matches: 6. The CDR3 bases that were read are TGCAGTGCTAGAGTACTAGCGGACAGATACGAG. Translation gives CSARVLADRYE. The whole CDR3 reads CSARVLADRYEQYF.

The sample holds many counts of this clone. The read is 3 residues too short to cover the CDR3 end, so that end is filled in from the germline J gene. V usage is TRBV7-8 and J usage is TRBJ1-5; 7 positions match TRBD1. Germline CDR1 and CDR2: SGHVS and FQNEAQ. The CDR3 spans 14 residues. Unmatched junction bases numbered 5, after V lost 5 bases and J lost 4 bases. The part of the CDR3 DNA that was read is TGTGCCAGCAGCCTCGGGACAGCTAATCAGCCC. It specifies CASSLGTANQP. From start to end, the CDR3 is CASSLGTANQPQHF.

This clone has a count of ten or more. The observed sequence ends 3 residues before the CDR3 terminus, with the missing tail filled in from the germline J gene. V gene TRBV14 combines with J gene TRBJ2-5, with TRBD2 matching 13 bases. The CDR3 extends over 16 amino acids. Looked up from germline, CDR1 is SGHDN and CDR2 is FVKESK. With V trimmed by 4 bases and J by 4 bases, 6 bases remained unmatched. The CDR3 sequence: CASSPLGLAGLETQYF. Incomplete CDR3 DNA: TGTGCCAGCAGCCCACTGGGACTAGCGGGACTAGAGACC.

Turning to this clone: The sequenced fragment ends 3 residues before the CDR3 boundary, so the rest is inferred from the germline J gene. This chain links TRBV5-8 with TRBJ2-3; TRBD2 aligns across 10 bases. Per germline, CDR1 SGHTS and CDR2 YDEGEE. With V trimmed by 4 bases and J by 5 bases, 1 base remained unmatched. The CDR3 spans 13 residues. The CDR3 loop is CASSPSGGDTQYF. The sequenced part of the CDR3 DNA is TGTGCCAGCAGCCCTAGCGGGGGAGATACG.

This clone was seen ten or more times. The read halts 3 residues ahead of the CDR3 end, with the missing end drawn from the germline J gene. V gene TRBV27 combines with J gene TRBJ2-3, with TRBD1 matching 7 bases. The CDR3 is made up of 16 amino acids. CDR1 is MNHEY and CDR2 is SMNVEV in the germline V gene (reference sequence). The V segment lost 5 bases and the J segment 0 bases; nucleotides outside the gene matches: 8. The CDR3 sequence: CASSNRGPQSTDTQYF. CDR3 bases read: TGTGCCAGCAGTAACAGGGGACCTCAAAGCACAGATACG.

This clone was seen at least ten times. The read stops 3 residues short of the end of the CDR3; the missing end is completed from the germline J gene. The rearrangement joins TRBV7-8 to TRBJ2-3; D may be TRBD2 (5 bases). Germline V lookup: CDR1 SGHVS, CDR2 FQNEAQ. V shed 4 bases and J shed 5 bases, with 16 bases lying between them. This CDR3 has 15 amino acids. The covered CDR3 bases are TGTGCCAGCAGCTCCCCGGTAGGACGGGGAGATACG. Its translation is CASSSPVGRGDT. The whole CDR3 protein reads CASSSPVGRGDTQYF.

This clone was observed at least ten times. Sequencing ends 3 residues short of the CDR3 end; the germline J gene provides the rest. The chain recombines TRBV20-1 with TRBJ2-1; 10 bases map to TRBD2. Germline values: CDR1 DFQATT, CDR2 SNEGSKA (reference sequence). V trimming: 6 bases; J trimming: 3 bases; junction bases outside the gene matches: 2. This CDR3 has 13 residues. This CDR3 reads CSAPSGSYNEQFF. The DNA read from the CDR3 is TGCAGTGCCCCTAGCGGGAGCTACAATGAG.

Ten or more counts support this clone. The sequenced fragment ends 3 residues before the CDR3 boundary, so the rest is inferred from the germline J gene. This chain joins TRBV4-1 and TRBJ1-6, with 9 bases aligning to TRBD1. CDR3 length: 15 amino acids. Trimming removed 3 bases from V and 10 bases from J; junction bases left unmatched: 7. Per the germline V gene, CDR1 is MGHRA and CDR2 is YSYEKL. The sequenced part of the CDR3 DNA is TGCGCCAGCAGCCAGGACGACAGGGGGTGGTCACCC. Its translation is CASSQDDRGWSP. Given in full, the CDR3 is CASSQDDRGWSPLHF.

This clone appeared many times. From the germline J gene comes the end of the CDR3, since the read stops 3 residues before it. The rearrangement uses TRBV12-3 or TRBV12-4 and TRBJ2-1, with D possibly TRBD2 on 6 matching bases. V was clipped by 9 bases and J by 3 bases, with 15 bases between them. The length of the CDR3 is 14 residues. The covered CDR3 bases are TGTGCCAGTTTAGGCGGGGAGCGCTACAATGAG. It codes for CASLGGERYNE. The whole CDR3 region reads CASLGGERYNEQFF.

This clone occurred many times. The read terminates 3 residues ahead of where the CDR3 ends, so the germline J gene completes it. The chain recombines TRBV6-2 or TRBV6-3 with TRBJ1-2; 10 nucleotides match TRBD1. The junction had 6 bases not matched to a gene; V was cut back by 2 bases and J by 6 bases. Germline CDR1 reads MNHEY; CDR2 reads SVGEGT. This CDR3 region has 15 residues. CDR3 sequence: CASSYRRQGADGYTF. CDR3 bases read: TGTGCCAGCAGTTACAGGAGACAGGGGGCGGATGGC.

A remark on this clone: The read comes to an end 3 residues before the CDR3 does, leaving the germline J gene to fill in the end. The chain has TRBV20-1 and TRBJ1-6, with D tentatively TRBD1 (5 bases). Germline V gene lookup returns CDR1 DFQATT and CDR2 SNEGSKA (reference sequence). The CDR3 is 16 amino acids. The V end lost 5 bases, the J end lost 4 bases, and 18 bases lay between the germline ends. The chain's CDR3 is CSAGRTTERYNSPLHF. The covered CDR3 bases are TGCAGTGCTGGAAGAACGACAGAGCGTTATAATTCACCC.

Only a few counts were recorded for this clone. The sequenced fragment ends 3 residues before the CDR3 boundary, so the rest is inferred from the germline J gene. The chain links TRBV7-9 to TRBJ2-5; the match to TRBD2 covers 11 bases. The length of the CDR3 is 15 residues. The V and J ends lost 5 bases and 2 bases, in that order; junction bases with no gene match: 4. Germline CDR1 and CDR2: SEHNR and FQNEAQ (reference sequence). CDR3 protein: CASSTTSGSQETQYF. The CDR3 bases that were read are TGTGCCAGCAGCACTACTAGCGGGAGTCAAGAGACC. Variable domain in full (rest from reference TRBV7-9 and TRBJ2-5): DTGVSQNPRHKITKRGQNVTFRCDPISEHNRLYWYRQTLGQGPEFLTYFQNEAQLEKSRLLSDRFSAERPKGSFSTLEIQRTEQGDSAMYLCASSTTSGSQETQYFGPGTRLLVL.

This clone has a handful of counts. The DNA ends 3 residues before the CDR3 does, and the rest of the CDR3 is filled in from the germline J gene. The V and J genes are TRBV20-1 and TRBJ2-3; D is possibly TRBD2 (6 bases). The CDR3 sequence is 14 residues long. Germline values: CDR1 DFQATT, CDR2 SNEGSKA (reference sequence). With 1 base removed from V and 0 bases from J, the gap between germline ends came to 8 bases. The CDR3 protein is CSARVGGSTDTQYF. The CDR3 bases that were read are TGCAGTGCTAGAGTTGGAGGGAGCACAGATACG.

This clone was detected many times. The covered CDR3 bases are TGTGCCAGCAGTGAAATCGGGGATGTCGACGAAAAA. It translates to CASSEIGDVDEK. The entire CDR3 protein reads CASSEIGDVDEKLFF. J is TRBJ1-4 and V is TRBV2; D is unclear. The CDR3 extends 3 residues past the end of the read, so its final part is completed from the germline J gene. Trimming removed 2 bases at V and 8 bases at J, with 15 bases between. Germline values: CDR1 SNHLY, CDR2 FYNNEI. This CDR3 is built from 15 residues.

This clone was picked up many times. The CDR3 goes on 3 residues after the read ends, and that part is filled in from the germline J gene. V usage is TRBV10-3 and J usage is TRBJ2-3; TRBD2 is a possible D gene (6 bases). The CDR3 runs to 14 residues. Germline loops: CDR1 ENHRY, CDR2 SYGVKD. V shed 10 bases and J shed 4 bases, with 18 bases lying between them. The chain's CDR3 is CATRLDGSADTQYF. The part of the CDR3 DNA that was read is TGTGCCACAAGACTAGATGGGTCGGCAGATACG.

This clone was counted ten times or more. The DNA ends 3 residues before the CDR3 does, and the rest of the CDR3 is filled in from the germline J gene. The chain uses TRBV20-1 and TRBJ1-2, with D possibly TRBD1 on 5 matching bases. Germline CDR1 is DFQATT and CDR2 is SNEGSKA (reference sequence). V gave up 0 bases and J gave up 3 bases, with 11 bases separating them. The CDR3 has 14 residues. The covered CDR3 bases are TGCAGTGCTAGAGAACAGTTAGGGGACTATGGC. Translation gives CSAREQLGDYG. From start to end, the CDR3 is CSAREQLGDYGYTF.

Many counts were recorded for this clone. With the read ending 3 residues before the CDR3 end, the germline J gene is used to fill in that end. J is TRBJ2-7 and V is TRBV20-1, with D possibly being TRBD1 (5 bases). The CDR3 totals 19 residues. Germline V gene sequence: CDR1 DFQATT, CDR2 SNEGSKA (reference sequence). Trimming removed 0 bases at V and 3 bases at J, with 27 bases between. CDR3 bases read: TGCAGTGCTAGAGATTATACCGTCCTAAGATCGGACACGCGCTACGAG. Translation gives CSARDYTVLRSDTRYE. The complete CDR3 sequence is CSARDYTVLRSDTRYEQYF.

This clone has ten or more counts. This CDR3 is CSVGGTGTPGETQYF. CDR3 DNA (partial): TGCAGCGTTGGAGGGACCGGGACACCGGGGGAGACC. The V and J genes are TRBV29-1 and TRBJ2-5, with a possible D match to TRBD1 (6 bases). The CDR3 extends 3 residues past the end of the read, so its final part is completed from the germline J gene. The CDR3 spans 15 residues. The germline V and J ends were trimmed by 4 bases and 5 bases, with 20 bases remaining between them. The V gene's germline CDR1 is SQVTM and CDR2 ANQGSEA.

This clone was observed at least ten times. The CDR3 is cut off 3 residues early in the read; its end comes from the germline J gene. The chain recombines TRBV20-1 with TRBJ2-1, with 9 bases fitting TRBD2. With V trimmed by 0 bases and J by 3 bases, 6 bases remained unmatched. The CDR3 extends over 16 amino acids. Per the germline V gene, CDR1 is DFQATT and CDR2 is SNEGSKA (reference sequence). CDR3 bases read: TGCAGTGCTAGAGATTTTGCGGGAGGGAACTACAATGAG. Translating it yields CSARDFAGGNYNE. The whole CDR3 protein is CSARDFAGGNYNEQFF.

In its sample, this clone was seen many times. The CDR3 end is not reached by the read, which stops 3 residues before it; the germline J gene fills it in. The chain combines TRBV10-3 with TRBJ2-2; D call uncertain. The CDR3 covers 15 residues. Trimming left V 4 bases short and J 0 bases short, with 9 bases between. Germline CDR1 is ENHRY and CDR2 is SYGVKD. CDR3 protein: CAISAAGSNTGELFF. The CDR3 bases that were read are TGTGCCATCAGTGCCGCAGGATCGAACACCGGGGAG.

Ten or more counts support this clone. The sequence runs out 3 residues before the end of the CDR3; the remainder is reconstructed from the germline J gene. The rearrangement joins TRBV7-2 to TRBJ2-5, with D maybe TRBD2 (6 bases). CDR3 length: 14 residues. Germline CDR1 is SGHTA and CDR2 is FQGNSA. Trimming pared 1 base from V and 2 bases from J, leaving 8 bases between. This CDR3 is CASSLDGTQETQYF. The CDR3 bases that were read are TGTGCCAGCAGCTTAGATGGGACTCAAGAGACC. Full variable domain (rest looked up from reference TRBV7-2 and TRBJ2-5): GAGVSQSPSNKVTEKGKDVELRCDPISGHTALYWYRQSLGQGLEFLIYFQGNSAPDKSGLPSDRFSAERTGGSVSTLTIQRTQQEDSAVYLCASSLDGTQETQYFGPGTRLLVL.

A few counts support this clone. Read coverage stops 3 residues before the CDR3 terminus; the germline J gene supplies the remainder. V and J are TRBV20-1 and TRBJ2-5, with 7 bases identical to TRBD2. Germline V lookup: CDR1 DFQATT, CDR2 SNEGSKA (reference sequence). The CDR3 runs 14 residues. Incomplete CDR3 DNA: TGCAGTGCTAGAGATCTACCAGCGGGAAGCACC. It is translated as CSARDLPAGST. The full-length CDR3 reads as CSARDLPAGSTQYF.

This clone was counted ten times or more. The CDR3 protein is CASSPRAGSGTDTQYF. The sequenced part of the CDR3 DNA is TGCGCCAGCAGCCCTAGAGCGGGATCCGGGACAGATACG. This sequence joins TRBV4-1 and TRBJ2-3; 7 positions match TRBD2. Read data end 3 residues before the CDR3 end; the end is taken from the germline J gene. The germline V gene encodes CDR1 MGHRA and CDR2 YSYEKL. CDR3 length: 16 residues. Unmatched junction bases numbered 10, after V lost 4 bases and J lost 3 bases.

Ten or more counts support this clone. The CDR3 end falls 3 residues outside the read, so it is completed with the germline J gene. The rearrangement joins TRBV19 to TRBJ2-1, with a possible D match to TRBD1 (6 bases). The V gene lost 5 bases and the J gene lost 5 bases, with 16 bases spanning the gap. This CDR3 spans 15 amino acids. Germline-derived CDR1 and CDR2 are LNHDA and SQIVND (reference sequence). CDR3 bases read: TGTGCCAGTAGTCCCCGACAGGAACCACACAATGAG. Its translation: CASSPRQEPHNE. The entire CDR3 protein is CASSPRQEPHNEQFF.

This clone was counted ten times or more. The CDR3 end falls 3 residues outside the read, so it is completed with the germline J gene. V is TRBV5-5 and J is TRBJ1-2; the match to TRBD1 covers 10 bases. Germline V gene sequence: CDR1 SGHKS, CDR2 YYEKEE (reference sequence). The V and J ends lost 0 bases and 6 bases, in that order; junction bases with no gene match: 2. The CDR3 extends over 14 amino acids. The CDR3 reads CASSLDGQGDGYTF. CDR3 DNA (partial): TGTGCCAGCAGCTTGGACGGACAGGGGGATGGC.

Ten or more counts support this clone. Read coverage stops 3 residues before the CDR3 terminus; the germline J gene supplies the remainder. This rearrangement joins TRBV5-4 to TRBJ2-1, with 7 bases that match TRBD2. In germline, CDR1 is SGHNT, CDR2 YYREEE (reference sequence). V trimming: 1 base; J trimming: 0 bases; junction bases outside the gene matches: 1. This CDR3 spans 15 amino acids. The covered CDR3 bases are TGTGCCAGCAGCTTGAGGGACTACTCCTACAATGAG. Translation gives CASSLRDYSYNE. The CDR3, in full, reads CASSLRDYSYNEQFF.

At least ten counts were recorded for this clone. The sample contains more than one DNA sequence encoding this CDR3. CDR3 in amino acids: CASSLGGLAYEQYF. The sequenced part of the CDR3 DNA is TGTGCCAGCAGCTTAGGGGGACTAGCCTACGAG. The chain recombines TRBV7-8 with TRBJ2-7; 8 nucleotides line up with TRBD2. The read finishes 3 residues shy of the CDR3 end, and the germline J gene is used to complete it. The V segment lost 1 base and the J segment 2 bases; nucleotides outside the gene matches: 1. The CDR3 is made up of 14 amino acids. Germline values: CDR1 SGHVS, CDR2 FQNEAQ.

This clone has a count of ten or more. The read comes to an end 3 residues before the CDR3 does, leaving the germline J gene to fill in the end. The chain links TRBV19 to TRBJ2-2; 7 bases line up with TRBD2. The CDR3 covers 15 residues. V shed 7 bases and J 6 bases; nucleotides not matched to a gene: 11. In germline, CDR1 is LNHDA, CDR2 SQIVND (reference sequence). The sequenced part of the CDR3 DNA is TGTGCCAGTACCCCAATGGCGGGAGCTCCCGGGGAG. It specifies CASTPMAGAPGE. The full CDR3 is CASTPMAGAPGELFF.